The 30 T cell receptor beta chains reported below all come from one sample, sequenced in a study of CD8+CD57+ T cells in acquired aplastic anemia. Only patients with CD8+CD57+ cell expansion on flow cytometry were chosen for sequencing. Genomic DNA, serving as template, underwent TCR beta VDJ and CDR3 profiling. TCRdb itself ran the reads through MiXCR, one entry per CDR3 protein. The table shows under 250,000 distinct CDR3 sequences, with roughly two thirds occurring only once. Sequenced: sorted CD4+, CD8+, or CD8+CD57+ T cells (not recorded which) from PBMCs. The source is a human donor with aplastic anemia.

At least ten counts were recorded for this clonotype. CDR3 loop: CASSTWTATNNSPLHF. The DNA for the CDR3 is TGTGCCAGTAGTACTTGGACAGCAACTAATAATTCACCCCTCCACTTT. V is TRBV19 and J is TRBJ1-6; tentatively, D is TRBD1 (6 bases). V was trimmed by 4 bases and J by 5 bases, leaving 15 bases between them. Germline CDR1 and CDR2: LNHDA and SQIVND (reference sequence). The CDR3 has 16 residues. Based on the CDR3 plus reference TRBV19 and TRBJ1-6, the full variable domain is DGGITQSPKYLFRKEGQNVTLSCEQNLNHDAMYWYRQDPGQGLRLIYYSQIVNDFQKGDIAEGYSVSREKKESFPLTVTSAQKNPTAFYLCASSTWTATNNSPLHFGNGTRLTVT.

This sequence joins TRBV19 and TRBJ2-5, with D possibly TRBD1 on 5 matching bases. Trimming pared 10 bases from V and 7 bases from J, leaving 13 bases between. Per germline, CDR1 LNHDA and CDR2 SQIVND (reference sequence). The CDR3 is 11 amino acids. DNA of the CDR3: TGTGCCACCTCAGGGAAGGGGACCCAGTACTTC. It codes for CATSGKGTQYF.

The chain uses TRBV13 and TRBJ1-3; 9 positions agree with TRBD1. The CDR3 is 15 amino acids. Germline V gives CDR1 PRHDT, CDR2 FYEKMQ (reference sequence). J gave up 4 bases and V 4 bases, and 5 bases lay outside the gene matches. CDR3 sequence: CASSSGQGGGNTIYF. For the CDR3, the DNA is TGTGCCAGCAGCTCGGGACAGGGAGGGGGAAACACCATATATTTT.

In the case of this clonotype: Because it lacks the conserved phenylalanine or tryptophan at the end, this CDR3 is likely a read error. The DNA is omitted, as the CDR3 cannot be located on it reliably, and the CDR3 follows TCRdb's listing. The CDR3 is CSARGQDQETQYL. This chain joins TRBV20-1 and TRBJ2-3; TRBD1 is the table's D call and was not checked against the DNA. CDR1 DFQATT and CDR2 SNEGSKA come from the germline V gene (reference sequence). The CDR3 has 13 amino acids, counting both end residues.

The chain joins TRBV19 to TRBJ1-2; no reliable D call. CDR3 length: 15 amino acids. Between the trimmed V and J ends, which lost 7 bases and 2 bases, there was a span of 17 bases. CDR1 is LNHDA and CDR2 is SQIVND in the germline V gene (reference sequence). The CDR3, as DNA: TGTGCCAGTACCCCAACCCGGGTGGGGAACTATGGCTACACCTTC. This codes for CASTPTRVGNYGYTF.

This clonotype has a handful of counts. This sequence joins TRBV20-1 and TRBJ1-1; 8 bases are a match to TRBD1. The V gene end was trimmed by 3 bases and the J gene end by 3 bases; junction bases not matched to a gene: 3. Germline V gives CDR1 DFQATT, CDR2 SNEGSKA (reference sequence). The CDR3 loop spans 13 amino acids. This CDR3 reads CSASTGGHTEAFF. CDR3 DNA sequence: TGCAGTGCTAGTACAGGGGGGCACACTGAAGCTTTCTTT.

The chain has TRBV30 and TRBJ2-1, with a tentative D call TRBD1 (6 bases). V dropped 1 base and J dropped 7 bases, with 8 bases sitting between them. Germline CDR1 is GTSNPN and CDR2 is SVGIG (reference sequence). The CDR3 spans 12 residues. In DNA, the CDR3 is TGTGCCTGGAGTGAAAGGGGGAATGAGCAGTTCTTC. As protein: CAWSERGNEQFF.

The J gene is TRBJ1-1, the V gene TRBV5-1, with a tentative D call TRBD1 (5 bases). Germline-derived CDR1 and CDR2 are SGHRS and YFSETQ. V was clipped by 0 bases and J by 0 bases, with 15 bases between them. The CDR3 contains 17 residues. The CDR3 bases are TGCGCCAGCAGCTTGGATCCGGGACGAAGAATGAACACTGAAGCTTTCTTT. Encoded protein: CASSLDPGRRMNTEAFF.

Comment on this clonotype: The junction departs from the called germline gene at one end, perhaps through a read error. This chain links TRBV10-3 with TRBJ2-7, with TRBD2 as a possible D gene (5 bases). CDR3 length equals 15 residues. Germline CDR1 and CDR2: ENHRY and SYGVKD. CDR3 nucleotide sequence: TGTGCCAGCAGTTACTCTGGGGAGAACCCTTACGAGCAGTACTTC. Amino acids: CASSYSGENPYEQYF.

The chain carries TRBV20-1 and TRBJ2-5, with D maybe TRBD2 (5 bases). CDR3 length equals 14 residues. Germline V CDR1 and CDR2: DFQATT, SNEGSKA (reference sequence). Trimming took off 0 bases at V and 9 bases at J, with 17 bases between the two ends. The CDR3 nucleotides are TGCAGTGCTAGAGATCGGTGGACTCAAAGGCCCCAGTACTTC. Its protein product is CSARDRWTQRPQYF.

This clonotype has more than one count but fewer than ten. The V and J genes are TRBV7-8 and TRBJ2-1; TRBD2 agrees at 7 bases. This CDR3 has 17 amino acids. After removal of 5 bases from V and 5 bases from J, the junction contained 15 bases not matched to a gene. Germline assignment: CDR1 SGHVS and CDR2 FQNEAQ. The CDR3 loop is CASSPPWSSGANNEQFF. CDR3 nucleotide sequence: TGTGCCAGCAGCCCCCCCTGGAGCAGCGGGGCAAACAATGAGCAGTTCTTC.

This clonotype was picked up many times. The chain uses TRBV19 and TRBJ1-2, with D unresolved. This CDR3 is built from 11 residues. Germline-derived CDR1 and CDR2 are LNHDA and SQIVND (reference sequence). Trimming took 8 bases from V and 7 from J, leaving 11 bases between them. The CDR3 DNA sequence: TGTGCCAGTGGCAGTTGGGGTGGCTACACCTTC. Translated: CASGSWGGYTF.

This clonotype appeared a few times. The chain carries TRBV7-2 and TRBJ1-6; perhaps TRBD1 as D (6 bases). The CDR3 spans 15 residues. V gave up 5 bases and J gave up 10 bases, with 18 bases separating them. CDR1 SGHTA and CDR2 FQGNSA come from the germline V gene. CDR3 amino acids: CASSPRSQGSSPLHF. CDR3 sequence (DNA): TGTGCCAGCAGCCCTAGGTCTCAGGGGTCCTCACCCCTCCACTTT.

With respect to this clonotype: This sequence may be a read error, since a much larger clone differs from it by one base. This chain uses TRBV6-4 with TRBJ2-2; no firm D call. There are 14 residues in the CDR3. CDR1 is MRHNA, CDR2 SNTAGT, per germline. V was shortened by 0 bases and J by 4 bases, with 6 bases between the two germline ends. The DNA of the CDR3 is TGTGCCAGCAGTGACTCGTCCGGCACCGGGGAGCTGTTTTTT. The encoded protein is CASSDSSGTGELFF.

V and J are TRBV7-3 and TRBJ2-3; D is perhaps TRBD2 (6 bases). The germline V gene encodes CDR1 SGHTA and CDR2 FQGTGA. CDR3 length equals 14 residues. Trimming took off 5 bases at V and 2 bases at J, with 11 bases between the two ends. CDR3 DNA: TGTGCCAGCAGCCGAGGGACTCACACAGATACGCAGTATTTT. Translation gives CASSRGTHTDTQYF.

CDR3 bases: TGTGCCAGCAGTAGGGAAGGACTTAACTCCTACGAGCAGTACTTC. Protein product: CASSREGLNSYEQYF. J is TRBJ2-7 and V is TRBV4-2, with D possibly being TRBD2 (5 bases). The CDR3 extends over 15 amino acids. Trimming cost V 6 bases and J 0 bases, with 15 bases left between them. Germline lookup yields CDR1 LGHNA and CDR2 YNFKEQ.

The gene calls are TRBV7-2 and TRBJ1-6; D is ambiguous. V was clipped by 1 base and J by 9 bases, with 7 bases between them. The CDR3 has 13 amino acids. The germline CDR1 and CDR2 sequences are SGHTA and FQGNSA. The CDR3 sequence: CASSLELGSPLHF. CDR3 coding DNA: TGTGCCAGCAGCTTAGAGTTGGGTTCACCCCTCCACTTT.

This chain connects TRBV19 to TRBJ1-6; D gene unclear. The CDR3 runs to 15 residues. CDR1 and CDR2 from the germline V gene are LNHDA and SQIVND (reference sequence). V shed 1 base and J shed 6 bases, with 10 bases lying between them. CDR3 bases: TGTGCCAGTAGTATAGTGGGAGAAGTTAATTCACCCCTCCACTTT. Its translation is CASSIVGEVNSPLHF.

V gene TRBV15 combines with J gene TRBJ2-7; 11 bases map to TRBD1. The V segment lost 5 bases and the J segment 4 bases; nucleotides outside the gene matches: 7. Germline values: CDR1 LNHNV, CDR2 YYDKDF (reference sequence). This CDR3 comprises 15 residues. CDR3 sequence reads: CATSDRTGGWYEQYF. The CDR3 DNA is TGTGCCACCAGCGACCGGACAGGGGGCTGGTACGAGCAGTACTTC.

With respect to this clonotype: The CDR3 ends on some other residue instead of the conserved phenylalanine or tryptophan, so this is likely a read error. The chain joins TRBV24-1 to TRBJ2-1, with D possibly being TRBD1 or TRBD2 (5 bases each). V gave up 6 bases and J gave up 6 bases, with 11 bases separating them. The CDR3 runs to 13 residues. The germline gives CDR1 KGHDR, CDR2 SFDVKD. The DNA of the CDR3 is TGTGCCACCAGTTCGGGACCGGTCAATGAGCAGTTCCTC. This sequence encodes CATSSGPVNEQFL.

The chain recombines TRBV7-2 with TRBJ1-6, with D perhaps TRBD1 (5 bases). CDR3 length: 18 residues. V lost 1 base to trimming and J lost 5 bases, with 18 bases between them. Germline V lookup: CDR1 SGHTA, CDR2 FQGNSA. The CDR3 coding sequence is TGTGCCAGCAGCTTAGAGATGGCTGGGGGGTCCAATAATTCACCCCTCCACTTT. Translating gives CASSLEMAGGSNNSPLHF.

The rearrangement links TRBV6-1 to TRBJ1-5; a possible D gene is TRBD1 (5 bases). This CDR3 contains 17 residues. Germline V gives CDR1 MNHNS, CDR2 SASEGT. With 3 bases removed from V and 0 bases from J, the gap between germline ends came to 15 bases. The CDR3 region has the DNA TGTGCCAGCAGTGACCTCCGGTCTGGGGGTAGCAATCAGCCCCAGCATTTT. Protein: CASSDLRSGGSNQPQHF.

This clonotype was counted a single time. CDR3 sequence reads: CASSDEGVWGYTF. Here the CDR3 DNA reads TGTGCCAGCAGTGATGAGGGGGTTTGGGGCTACACCTTC. This chain connects TRBV25-1 to TRBJ1-2; D is possibly TRBD1 (6 bases). The CDR3 consists of 13 residues. V was cut by 3 bases and J by 8 bases, with 13 bases left in between. The germline gives CDR1 MGHDK, CDR2 SYGVNS.

This clonotype appeared a few times. V is TRBV9 and J is TRBJ2-5; D assignment may be TRBD1 or TRBD2 (5 bases each). Germline values: CDR1 SGDLS, CDR2 YYNGEE. The CDR3 is 14 residues long. Trimming cost V 1 base and J 1 base, with 8 bases left between them. In DNA form, the CDR3 reads TGTGCCAGCAGCGTATCGGGACGCCAAGAGACCCAGTACTTC. Translating gives CASSVSGRQETQYF.

The chain combines TRBV7-3 with TRBJ1-6; D may be TRBD1 (5 bases). V lost 3 bases and J lost 7, with 7 bases in between. The CDR3 runs 13 residues. Per the germline V gene, CDR1 is SGHTA and CDR2 is FQGTGA. The CDR3 region is CASSLGENSPLHF. CDR3 in DNA: TGTGCCAGCAGCTTGGGGGAAAATTCACCCCTCCACTTT.

DNA for the CDR3: TGTGCCAGCCGTTTCGGCCAGGGTTACAATGAGCAGTTCTTC. Amino acids: CASRFGQGYNEQFF. This sequence joins TRBV7-9 and TRBJ2-1, with a tentative D call TRBD1 (5 bases). Between the trimmed V and J ends, which lost 8 bases and 4 bases, there was a span of 15 bases. The CDR3 has 14 residues. The germline CDR1 and CDR2 sequences are SEHNR and FQNEAQ (reference sequence).

As to this clonotype: Mismatch with germline at one junction end may stem from a read error. The chain recombines TRBV10-2 with TRBJ2-7; a possible D gene is TRBD2 (6 bases). CDR3 size: 11 residues. Germline CDR1 and CDR2: WSHSY and SAAADI. The CDR3 nucleotides are TGTGCCAGCAGGGAGGCCTACGAGCAGTACTTC. Translated, it gives CASREAYEQYF.

This chain links TRBV7-9 with TRBJ1-2, with 11 bases that match TRBD1. After removal of 5 bases from V and 6 bases from J, the junction contained 11 bases not matched to a gene. CDR1 is SEHNR, CDR2 FQNEAQ, per germline (reference sequence). The CDR3 contains 16 residues. The CDR3 DNA reads TGTGCCAGCAGCCGGATACCGGGACAGGGGGTTGATGGCTACACCTTC. Its protein is CASSRIPGQGVDGYTF.

The chain couples TRBV7-6 to TRBJ2-1; D ambiguous. V lost 5 bases and J lost 9, with 11 bases in between. The CDR3 consists of 12 residues. The germline CDR1 and CDR2 sequences are SGHVS and FNYEAQ. CDR3 bases: TGTGCCAGCAGCCCTGTGTTGGGTGAGCAGTTCTTC. Translation: CASSPVLGEQFF.

The rearrangement uses TRBV24-1 and TRBJ2-7; 7 bases align to TRBD1. This CDR3 contains 15 residues. The V segment lost 6 bases and the J segment 0 bases; nucleotides outside the gene matches: 7. From germline, CDR1 is KGHDR and CDR2 SFDVKD. The CDR3 bases are TGTGCCACCAGTTCCGGGACAGCAAGCTCCTACGAGCAGTACTTC. Amino acids: CATSSGTASSYEQYF.